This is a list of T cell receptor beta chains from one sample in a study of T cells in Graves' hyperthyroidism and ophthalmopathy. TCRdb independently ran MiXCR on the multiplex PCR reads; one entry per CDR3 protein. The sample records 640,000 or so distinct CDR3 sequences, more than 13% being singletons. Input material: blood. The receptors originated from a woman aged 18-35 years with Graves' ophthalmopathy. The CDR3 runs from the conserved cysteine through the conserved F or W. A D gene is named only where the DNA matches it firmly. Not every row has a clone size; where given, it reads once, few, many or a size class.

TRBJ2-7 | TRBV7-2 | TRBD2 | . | TGTGCCAGCACATGGACTAGCGGGAGGCCCTCCTACGAGCAGTACTTC | CASTWTSGRPSYEQYF
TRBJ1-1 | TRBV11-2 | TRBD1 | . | TGTGCCACCAGAGGGACAGCCTGGAACACTGAAGCTTTCTTT | CATRGTAWNTEAFF
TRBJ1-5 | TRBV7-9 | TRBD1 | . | TGTGCCAGCAGCTTAGGGACAGGTATCAATCAGCCCCAGCATTTT | CASSLGTGINQPQHF
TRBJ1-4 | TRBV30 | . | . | TGTGCCTGGGAGAAGGCCGGGACATCTAATGAAAAACTGTTTTTT | CAWEKAGTSNEKLFF
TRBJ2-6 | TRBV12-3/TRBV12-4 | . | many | TGTGCCAGCACCCTGGGGTACGGGGCCAACGTCCTGACTTTC | CASTLGYGANVLTF
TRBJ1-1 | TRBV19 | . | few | TGTGCCTGCAACTCGAGAGGGGCTGACAACACTGAAGCTTTCTTT | CACNSRGADNTEAFF
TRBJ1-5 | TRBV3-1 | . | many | TGTGCCAGCAGCCCCCGACAGGGCAATCAGCCCCAGCATTTT | CASSPRQGNQPQHF
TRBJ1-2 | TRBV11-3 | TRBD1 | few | TGTGCCAGCAGCATTTCGGGACAGGGGAATATGCACTATGGCTACACCTTC | CASSISGQGNMHYGYTF
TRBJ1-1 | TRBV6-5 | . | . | TGTGCCAGCAGTTACGGTCGCGTAGGGAGGGGGAACACTGAAGCTTTCTTT | CASSYGRVGRGNTEAFF
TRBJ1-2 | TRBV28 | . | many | TGTGCCAGCCACGACCCAGGAAGAAGCTATGGCTACACCTTC | CASHDPGRSYGYTF